These T cell receptor beta chains were read from a single sample in a study of CD8+ T cells in alopecia areata. The table came from immunoSEQ multiplex PCR; TCRdb's copy has only in-frame clones and leaves some out. The table lists 200,000 to 250,000 clones, 35% to 40% of them singletons. Sequencing was performed on CD4+ T cells sorted from blood, taken at week 34, from a patient treated with tofacitinib. The receptors were sampled from a human donor with alopecia areata. The CDR3 runs from the conserved cysteine through the conserved F or W. D genes are given only for firm matches. Rows give clone size only sometimes, using once, few, many, or a class for an expanded clone.

J gene: TRBJ2-1
CDR3 length: 14
D gene: TRBD1
V gene: TRBV29-1
clone size: few
CDR3 DNA: TGCAGCGATGAGGGGGTCACGACAGGGTATGAGCAGTTCTTC
CDR3 protein: CSDEGVTTGYEQFF

J gene: TRBJ2-5
CDR3 length: 15
D gene: .
V gene: TRBV6-1
clone size: .
CDR3 DNA: TGTGCCAGCACCCGGCGGCGAACAGTACAAGAGACCCAGTACTTC
CDR3 protein: CASTRRRTVQETQYF

J gene: TRBJ2-7
CDR3 length: 15
D gene: TRBD2
V gene: TRBV14
clone size: .
CDR3 DNA: TGTGCCAGCAGTTCTAATAGCGGGGGGCGCTACGAGCAGTACTTC
CDR3 protein: CASSSNSGGRYEQYF

J gene: TRBJ2-7
CDR3 length: 15
D gene: .
V gene: TRBV5-6
clone size: .
CDR3 DNA: TGTGCCAGCAGGCTGACTGGTTCTGGGGCCTACGAGCAGTACTTC
CDR3 protein: CASRLTGSGAYEQYF

J gene: TRBJ2-3
CDR3 length: 14
D gene: .
V gene: TRBV6-5
clone size: .
CDR3 DNA: TGTGCCAGCAGTTACTCGACAGTGACAGATACGCAGTATTTT
CDR3 protein: CASSYSTVTDTQYF

J gene: TRBJ2-7
CDR3 length: 15
D gene: .
V gene: TRBV25-1
clone size: .
CDR3 DNA: TGTGCCAGCAGTGAGGCCTCAGCAGGGTCCTACGAGCAGTACTTC
CDR3 protein: CASSEASAGSYEQYF

J gene: TRBJ1-5
CDR3 length: 15
D gene: TRBD1
V gene: TRBV6-1
clone size: .
CDR3 DNA: TGTGCCAGCAGTGAGGTAGGGGGCCAGGGACAGCCCCAGCATTTT
CDR3 protein: CASSEVGGQGQPQHF

J gene: TRBJ1-1
CDR3 length: 14
D gene: .
V gene: TRBV6-5
clone size: .
CDR3 DNA: TGTGCCAGCCTTTCTAAGGAAGGGAACACTGAAGCTTTCTTT
CDR3 protein: CASLSKEGNTEAFF

J gene: TRBJ1-1
CDR3 length: 15
D gene: .
V gene: TRBV27
clone size: few
CDR3 DNA: TGTGCCACCATCCTTGGCCAGGGGCTGAACACTGAAGCTTTCTTT
CDR3 protein: CATILGQGLNTEAFF

J gene: TRBJ2-1
CDR3 length: 14
D gene: .
V gene: TRBV6-1
clone size: .
CDR3 DNA: TGTGCCACCTTAACGTCCAGGGGAGTCAATGAGCAGTTCTTC
CDR3 protein: CATLTSRGVNEQFF

J gene: TRBJ2-7
CDR3 length: 14
D gene: .
V gene: TRBV10-3
clone size: few
CDR3 DNA: TGTGCCATCAGTGGAGCGGCTAGCTCCTACGAGCAGTACTTC
CDR3 protein: CAISGAASSYEQYF

J gene: TRBJ2-7
CDR3 length: 11
D gene: .
V gene: TRBV29-1
clone size: few
CDR3 DNA: TGCAGCGCCGGGACCTCCTACGAGCAGTACTTC
CDR3 protein: CSAGTSYEQYF

J gene: TRBJ1-5
CDR3 length: 14
D gene: .
V gene: TRBV2
clone size: few
CDR3 DNA: TGTGCCAGCGAAGGACAAGCCTACAATCAGCCCCAGCATTTT
CDR3 protein: CASEGQAYNQPQHF

J gene: TRBJ1-5
CDR3 length: 15
D gene: .
V gene: TRBV9
clone size: .
CDR3 DNA: TGTGCCAGCAGCGTAGGGAAGGGGGGTATCCAGCCCCAGCATTTT
CDR3 protein: CASSVGKGGIQPQHF

J gene: TRBJ2-6
CDR3 length: 16
D gene: TRBD1
V gene: TRBV7-9
clone size: few
CDR3 DNA: TGTGCCAGCAGCGCCGGACAGGGCTCTGGGGCCAACGTCCTGACTTTC
CDR3 protein: CASSAGQGSGANVLTF

J gene: TRBJ2-7
CDR3 length: 15
D gene: .
V gene: TRBV5-6
clone size: .
CDR3 DNA: TGTGCCAGCAGCTCGTCCGGGACACCCTCCTACGAGCAGTACTTC
CDR3 protein: CASSSSGTPSYEQYF

J gene: TRBJ1-2
CDR3 length: 14
D gene: TRBD1
V gene: TRBV29-1
clone size: .
CDR3 DNA: TGCAGCGTTCAGGGACAGGGAGCGGGCTATGGCTACACCTTC
CDR3 protein: CSVQGQGAGYGYTF

J gene: TRBJ1-3
CDR3 length: 13
D gene: .
V gene: TRBV9
clone size: few
CDR3 DNA: TGTGCCAGCAGCCCGACCTCTGGAAACACCATATATTTT
CDR3 protein: CASSPTSGNTIYF

J gene: TRBJ2-3
CDR3 length: 13
D gene: .
V gene: TRBV18
clone size: once
CDR3 DNA: TGTGCCAGCTCACCATCCGGGACAGATACGCAGTATTTT
CDR3 protein: CASSPSGTDTQYF

J gene: TRBJ2-5
CDR3 length: 15
D gene: TRBD1
V gene: TRBV7-9
clone size: .
CDR3 DNA: TGTGCCAGCAGGGAGACAGGGGACCCTCAAGAGACCCAGTACTTC
CDR3 protein: CASRETGDPQETQYF

J gene: TRBJ2-1
CDR3 length: 13
D gene: TRBD2
V gene: TRBV7-2
clone size: few
CDR3 DNA: TGTGCCAGCAGCTTGGGACTAGTTGTTGAGCAGTTCTTC
CDR3 protein: CASSLGLVVEQFF

J gene: TRBJ2-7
CDR3 length: 17
D gene: TRBD2
V gene: TRBV13
clone size: few
CDR3 DNA: TGTGCCAGCAGCGAGACCAGACTAGCGGCGAGCTCCTACGAGCAGTACTTC
CDR3 protein: CASSETRLAASSYEQYF

J gene: TRBJ2-1
CDR3 length: 15
D gene: .
V gene: TRBV7-6
clone size: .
CDR3 DNA: TGTGCCAGCAGCCCCCCCGGGAACTCGGTAAATGAGCAGTTCTTC
CDR3 protein: CASSPPGNSVNEQFF

J gene: TRBJ2-4
CDR3 length: 17
D gene: TRBD2
V gene: TRBV30
clone size: .
CDR3 DNA: TGTGCCTGGAGCGGACTAGCCGTGAACTTAGCCAAAAACATTCAGTACTTC
CDR3 protein: CAWSGLAVNLAKNIQYF

J gene: TRBJ2-2
CDR3 length: 15
D gene: TRBD2
V gene: TRBV10-3
clone size: few
CDR3 DNA: TGTGCCATCAGTGAGGCTAGCGGGAACACCGGGGAGCTGTTTTTT
CDR3 protein: CAISEASGNTGELFF

J gene: TRBJ1-1
CDR3 length: 11
D gene: .
V gene: TRBV30
clone size: .
CDR3 DNA: TGTGCCTGTATGTTGAACACTGAAGCTTTCTTT
CDR3 protein: CACMLNTEAFF

J gene: TRBJ2-7
CDR3 length: 14
D gene: .
V gene: TRBV5-1
clone size: .
CDR3 DNA: TGCGCCAGCAGCTTGGCGGTGGAAACCTACGAGCAGTACTTC
CDR3 protein: CASSLAVETYEQYF

J gene: TRBJ2-1
CDR3 length: 13
D gene: .
V gene: TRBV11-2
clone size: few
CDR3 DNA: TGTGCCAGCAGGGTTAGCAGTGGGAGTGAGCAGTTCTTC
CDR3 protein: CASRVSSGSEQFF

J gene: TRBJ2-7
CDR3 length: 12
D gene: .
V gene: TRBV10-2
clone size: .
CDR3 DNA: TGCGCCAGCAGAGTGGGACTTCTCGAGCAGTACTTC
CDR3 protein: CASRVGLLEQYF

J gene: TRBJ2-2
CDR3 length: 13
D gene: .
V gene: TRBV19
clone size: few
CDR3 DNA: TGTGCCAGTACCTCAGGAGCGGTCGGGGAGCTGTTTTTT
CDR3 protein: CASTSGAVGELFF

J gene: TRBJ2-4
CDR3 length: 14
D gene: TRBD2
V gene: TRBV10-3
clone size: .
CDR3 DNA: TGTGCCATCAGTGGTTCTAGCGGGAGAGACATTCAGTACTTC
CDR3 protein: CAISGSSGRDIQYF

J gene: TRBJ1-2
CDR3 length: 12
D gene: .
V gene: TRBV5-1
clone size: .
CDR3 DNA: TGCGCCAGAAGGGGTCCTAACTATGGCTACACCTTC
CDR3 protein: CARRGPNYGYTF

J gene: TRBJ2-6
CDR3 length: 18
D gene: .
V gene: TRBV5-1
clone size: few
CDR3 DNA: TGCGCCAGCAGCTTGGCCTGGGTCCCGGGCTCTGGGGCCAACGTCCTGACTTTC
CDR3 protein: CASSLAWVPGSGANVLTF

J gene: TRBJ2-5
CDR3 length: 11
D gene: .
V gene: TRBV2
clone size: .
CDR3 DNA: TGTGCCAGCAGTTACCAAGAGACCCAGTACTTC
CDR3 protein: CASSYQETQYF

J gene: TRBJ2-7
CDR3 length: 15
D gene: TRBD1
V gene: TRBV15
clone size: .
CDR3 DNA: TGTGCCACCAAGTCTATCCGGGACAGTCTCTACGAGCAGTACTTC
CDR3 protein: CATKSIRDSLYEQYF

J gene: TRBJ2-7
CDR3 length: 13
D gene: .
V gene: TRBV5-1
clone size: .
CDR3 DNA: TGCGCCAGCAGCGCAGACGGATACTACGAGCAGTACTTC
CDR3 protein: CASSADGYYEQYF

J gene: TRBJ2-2
CDR3 length: 15
D gene: .
V gene: TRBV19
clone size: few
CDR3 DNA: TGTGCCAGTAGTAGGCGCAGGGATGGTGACGGGGAGCTGTTTTTT
CDR3 protein: CASSRRRDGDGELFF

J gene: TRBJ2-7
CDR3 length: 12
D gene: .
V gene: TRBV28
clone size: few
CDR3 DNA: TGTGCCAGCCAGGGGGGCAGATACGAGCAGTACTTC
CDR3 protein: CASQGGRYEQYF

J gene: TRBJ2-4
CDR3 length: 18
D gene: TRBD2
V gene: TRBV2
clone size: .
CDR3 DNA: TGTGCCAGCAGACCAACTAGCGGGGGGGATTTAGCCAAAAACATTCAGTACTTC
CDR3 protein: CASRPTSGGDLAKNIQYF

J gene: TRBJ2-7
CDR3 length: 12
D gene: .
V gene: TRBV7-9
clone size: .
CDR3 DNA: TGTGCCAGCAGCTTAAGGGGCTACGAGCAGTACTTC
CDR3 protein: CASSLRGYEQYF

J gene: TRBJ1-5
CDR3 length: 15
D gene: TRBD1
V gene: TRBV30
clone size: .
CDR3 DNA: TGTGCCTGGAGTGCGACAGGGGGGAGCAATCAGCCCCAGCATTTT
CDR3 protein: CAWSATGGSNQPQHF